The TCR beta chain described here comes from a study of T cell changes during pregnancy in multiple sclerosis (dated by TCRdb to about 2019). Some background on the complete study: The study looked at changes in the T cell repertoire across pregnancy in women with multiple sclerosis.

The library came from the immunoSEQ multiplex PCR assay. Held by TCRdb, this immuneACCESS table contains in-frame sequences only and omits some clones. Under half of the omission traces to an unresolved V gene where checked; the cause of the rest is unknown. A total of roughly 48,000 clones appear in this sample, approximately 92% of them only once. The biggest ten clones account for 0.91% of the sample. Compared with germline, V lacks 0 bases and J lacks 6 bases; bases without a gene match: 10. Reading from cysteine to phenylalanine, the CDR3 counts 17 amino acids. This entry keeps only the CDR3 DNA: 51 bases, framed from base 1. The germline V gene gives CDR1 as SGDLS and CDR2 as YYNGEE. This clone was detected once. The specificity of this receptor is unknown. No base qualities exist here, and no much larger clone lies one base off it.

The source material was CD4+ T cells from peripheral blood mononuclear cells, sampled in the second trimester of pregnancy. The receptor was isolated from a female donor in good health, enrolled as a control in a pregnancy study. The chain is assembled from TRBV9 and TRBJ2-3, and TRBD2 matches 10 of the central bases. The sequenced DNA: TGTGCCAGCAGCGTAGACGGGCTAGCGGGAGTTCGGGATACGCAGTATTTT. Protein translation: CASSVDGLAGVRDTQYF.